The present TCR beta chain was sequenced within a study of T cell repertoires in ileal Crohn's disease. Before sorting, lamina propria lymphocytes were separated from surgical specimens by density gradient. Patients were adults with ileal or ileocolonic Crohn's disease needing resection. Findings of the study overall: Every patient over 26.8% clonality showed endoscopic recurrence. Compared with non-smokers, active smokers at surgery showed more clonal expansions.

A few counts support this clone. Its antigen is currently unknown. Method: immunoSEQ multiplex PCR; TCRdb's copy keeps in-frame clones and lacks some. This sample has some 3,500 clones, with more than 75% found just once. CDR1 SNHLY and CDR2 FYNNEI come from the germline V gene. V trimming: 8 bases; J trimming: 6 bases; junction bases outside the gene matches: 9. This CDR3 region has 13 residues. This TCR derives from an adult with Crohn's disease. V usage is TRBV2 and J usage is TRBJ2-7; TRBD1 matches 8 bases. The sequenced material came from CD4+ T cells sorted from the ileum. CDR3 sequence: CASVGTGSGEQYF. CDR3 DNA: TGTGCCAGCGTTGGGACAGGTTCGGGCGAGCAGTACTTC.